The 17 T cell receptor beta chains presented below share a single source sample, sequenced in a study of cytomegalovirus exposure and HLA in healthy donors. 13 Jbeta primers and 60 Vbeta primers were used for the PCR. Assay: immunoSEQ multiplex PCR; the TCRdb copy retains only in-frame clones and omits some. Of approximately 150,000 clones listed, approximately 84% are singletons. The sequenced sample was PBMCs. All receptors come from a woman between 18 and 29 years old in good health and CMV-seronegative.

As concerns this clone: This CDR3 is also generated by other DNA sequences in the sample. The chain uses TRBV9 and TRBJ1-2; weak D call: TRBD1 (6 bases). The germline gives CDR1 SGDLS, CDR2 YYNGEE. This CDR3 has 13 residues. The V end lost 2 bases, the J end lost 5 bases, and 10 bases lay between the germline ends. This chain's CDR3 is CASSVGQNYGYTF. The CDR3 bases are TGTGCCAGCAGCGTTGGACAGAATTATGGCTACACCTTC.

V and J are TRBV29-1 and TRBJ2-3; 12 bases fit TRBD2. V was clipped by 3 bases and J by 2 bases; unmatched bases: 3. The CDR3 consists of 15 residues. Per the germline V gene, CDR1 is SQVTM and CDR2 is ANQGSEA. CDR3 nucleotides: TGCAGCGTTGACGGACTAGCGGGAAACACAGATACGCAGTATTTT. Translation gives CSVDGLAGNTDTQYF.

This chain connects TRBV7-9 to TRBJ1-2; possible D gene TRBD1, 5 bases. Germline V lookup: CDR1 SEHNR, CDR2 FQNEAQ (reference sequence). The ends were cut back, 3 bases at V and 6 bases at J, with 11 bases in the middle. CDR3 length: 13 residues. The CDR3 reads CASSFNQGHGYTF. The CDR3 DNA follows: TGTGCCAGCAGCTTTAACCAGGGCCATGGCTACACCTTC.

The chain has TRBV19 and TRBJ1-5, with D maybe TRBD1 (5 bases). CDR1 is LNHDA and CDR2 is SQIVND in the germline V gene (reference sequence). Trimming pared 4 bases from V and 3 bases from J, leaving 13 bases between. The CDR3 runs 15 residues. CDR3: CASSRGGSFNQPQHF. CDR3 coding DNA: TGTGCCAGTAGTAGGGGGGGGTCATTCAATCAGCCCCAGCATTTT.

The chain joins TRBV19 to TRBJ1-3, with D possibly being TRBD1 (6 bases). CDR1 and CDR2 from the germline V gene are LNHDA and SQIVND (reference sequence). This CDR3 is built from 15 residues. Trimming pared 5 bases from V and 0 bases from J, leaving 11 bases between. CDR3 coding DNA: TGTGCCAGTAGTGCAGACAGGAGCTCTGGAAACACCATATATTTT. It translates to CASSADRSSGNTIYF.

The J gene is TRBJ1-1, the V gene TRBV19, with a possible D match to TRBD1 (6 bases). Germline V gene data show CDR1 as LNHDA and CDR2 as SQIVND (reference sequence). The CDR3 loop spans 14 amino acids. With 5 bases removed from V and 1 base from J, the gap between germline ends came to 11 bases. The chain's CDR3 is CASSVDSWNTEAFF. CDR3 nucleotide sequence: TGTGCCAGTAGTGTGGACAGCTGGAACACTGAAGCTTTCTTT.

The chain links TRBV30 to TRBJ1-2; TRBD1 is a possible D gene (5 bases). The CDR3 spans 15 residues. V was pared by 4 bases and J by 4 bases, with 19 bases between. The germline V gene has CDR1 GTSNPN and CDR2 SVGIG (reference sequence). The CDR3: CAWTRSGAQAYGYTF. CDR3 DNA sequence: TGTGCCTGGACCCGCTCTGGGGCGCAGGCCTATGGCTACACCTTC.

This chain uses TRBV18 with TRBJ2-3, with a weak D call TRBD1 (6 bases). The CDR3 runs to 13 residues. The V end was cut by 1 base, the J end by 4 bases, with 6 bases between. In germline, CDR1 is KGHSH, CDR2 LQKENI. The CDR3 protein is CASSPQGADTQYF. CDR3 nucleotide sequence: TGTGCCAGCTCACCACAGGGGGCAGATACGCAGTATTTT.

The chain combines TRBV28 with TRBJ2-7; D is unclear. V gave up 3 bases and J gave up 2 bases, with 8 bases separating them. The length of the CDR3 is 13 residues. CDR1 is MDHEN and CDR2 is SYDVKM in the germline V gene. The CDR3 DNA reads TGTGCCAGCAGTTTGGGCAGGCCCTACGAGCAGTACTTC. It translates to CASSLGRPYEQYF.

This sequence joins TRBV5-6 and TRBJ2-2; D is unclear. CDR1 is SGHDT, CDR2 YYEEEE, per germline. Trimming cost V 0 bases and J 1 base, with 7 bases left between them. This CDR3 comprises 15 residues. CDR3 residues: CASSLGGLNTGELFF. The CDR3 DNA is TGTGCCAGCAGCTTGGGAGGCCTGAACACCGGGGAGCTGTTTTTT.

The chain joins TRBV6-5 to TRBJ1-2, with D possibly TRBD1 on 5 matching bases. This CDR3 is 14 amino acids long. Germline lookup yields CDR1 MNHEY and CDR2 SVGAGI. Trimming stripped 4 bases from V and 7 bases from J, with 16 bases between. The CDR3 region is CASSSMVGTRGYTF. The CDR3 nucleotides are TGTGCCAGCAGTTCCATGGTCGGGACTCGTGGCTACACCTTC.

The chain carries TRBV19 and TRBJ1-4, with TRBD1 matching over 8 bases. Losses at the gene ends were 6 bases for V and 13 bases for J; bases not matched to a gene: 13. CDR1 and CDR2 (germline): LNHDA, SQIVND (reference sequence). The CDR3 length is 14 residues. The CDR3 protein is CASRRQGTPIRLFF. The DNA of the CDR3 is TGTGCCAGTAGGAGACAGGGGACGCCCATCCGACTGTTTTTT.

The chain has TRBV5-1 and TRBJ2-1; D not certain. CDR3 length: 15 residues. With 1 base removed from V and 4 bases from J, the gap between germline ends came to 12 bases. CDR1 is SGHRS and CDR2 is YFSETQ in the germline V gene. The CDR3 loop is CASSLKEAGYNEQFF. The CDR3 coding sequence is TGCGCCAGCAGCTTGAAAGAGGCTGGTTACAATGAGCAGTTCTTC. The full variable domain, completed using reference TRBV5-1 and TRBJ2-1, is KAGVTQTPRYLIKTRGQQVTLSCSPISGHRSVSWYQQTPGQGLQFLFEYFSETQRNKGNFPGRFSGRQFSNSRSEMNVSTLELGDSALYLCASSLKEAGYNEQFFGPGTRLTVL.

This chain links TRBV18 with TRBJ2-2; TRBD1 is a possible D gene (6 bases). V was cut by 0 bases and J by 7 bases, with 21 bases left in between. Germline lookup yields CDR1 KGHSH and CDR2 LQKENI. CDR3 size: 18 residues. CDR3: CASSPPILTGSLHGELFF. The DNA for the CDR3 is TGTGCCAGCTCACCACCTATATTGACAGGCTCCCTTCACGGGGAGCTGTTTTTT.

V usage is TRBV7-7 and J usage is TRBJ2-5, with 8 bases that match TRBD2. V lost 3 bases and J lost 1; bases outside the gene matches: 4. The CDR3 contains 15 residues. Germline CDR1 and CDR2: SSHAT and FNYEAQ (reference sequence). The CDR3 DNA is TGTGCCAGCAGCTTTGGTAGCGGGATCCAAGAGACCCAGTACTTC. Translation gives CASSFGSGIQETQYF.

The chain joins TRBV9 to TRBJ2-2, with no clear D. V gave up 0 bases and J gave up 2 bases, with 8 bases separating them. The CDR3 consists of 15 residues. Germline V gene sequence: CDR1 SGDLS, CDR2 YYNGEE. Here the CDR3 reads CASSVELHNTGELFF. The CDR3 bases are TGTGCCAGCAGCGTAGAGCTCCATAACACCGGGGAGCTGTTTTTT.

The chain joins TRBV7-6 to TRBJ2-3; TRBD2 agrees at 7 bases. The CDR3 extends over 16 amino acids. Germline-derived CDR1 and CDR2 are SGHVS and FNYEAQ. V was clipped by 0 bases and J by 0 bases; unmatched bases: 3. The CDR3 sequence: CASSLAGGISTDTQYF. CDR3 in DNA: TGTGCCAGCAGCTTAGCGGGGGGGATTAGCACAGATACGCAGTATTTT.